This T cell receptor (beta chain) is from a study of neurological immune-mediated disorders. Study findings and constraints: HTLV-1-associated myelopathy showed the most TCR clonal expansion; multiple sclerosis the least, below healthy controls. The study found no CDR3 amino acid sequences shared by expanded clones across subjects, suggesting private repertoires in all groups.

This clonotype was detected many times. Its cognate antigen is unknown. Whenever a sequencing run was performed, it yielded over 190 million TCR-beta sequences from 15-18 subjects. TCRdb re-called the 5' RACE reads with MiXCR, one entry per CDR3 protein. The sample includes roughly 50,000 distinct CDR3 sequences, approximately 15% seen only once; the top ten take 4% to 4.5%. Germline V gene sequence: CDR1 DFQATT, CDR2 SNEGSKA (reference sequence). This CDR3 contains 14 residues. Trimming left V 2 bases short and J 1 base short, with 11 bases between. The starting material, 2 million PBMCs stored at -80 C, gave rise to the unsorted libraries.

This rearrangement joins TRBV20-1 to TRBJ1-1; no definite D call. The sample taken for sequencing was PBMCs. This clonotype was sampled from a man aged 55 to 70 in good health. CDR3 protein: CSARWGGTNTEAFF. The CDR3 region has the DNA TGCAGTGCTAGATGGGGAGGTACGAACACTGAAGCTTTCTTT.